These 21 T cell receptor beta chains share one sample of origin, sequenced in a study of blood T cell repertoires in COVID-19. Libraries were prepared by immunoSEQ multiplex PCR; TCRdb keeps only in-frame clonotypes and omits some of them. Found here are 250,000 to 300,000 clones, about 90% of them singletons; the top ten hold about 2%. Sequencing input: peripheral blood. The source of these receptors is a woman in her forties or fifties who had recovered from COVID-19.

The chain couples TRBV27 to TRBJ2-2; perhaps TRBD2 as D (7 bases). V lost 2 bases and J 6 bases, leaving 16 bases between the germline ends. The CDR3 contains 16 residues. Per germline, CDR1 MNHEY and CDR2 SMNVEV (reference sequence). This CDR3 is CASSLGREGGAGELFF. The CDR3 region has the DNA TGTGCCAGCAGTTTAGGCAGGGAGGGGGGTGCCGGGGAGCTGTTTTTT.

This chain joins TRBV19 and TRBJ1-4; unclear D gene. Germline loops: CDR1 LNHDA, CDR2 SQIVND (reference sequence). This CDR3 has 15 residues. V lost 6 bases and J lost 3, with 14 bases in between. The CDR3, as DNA: TGTGCCAGTAGGGGCAGACGCCAAGCTAATGAAAAACTGTTTTTT. It codes for CASRGRRQANEKLFF.

The genes are TRBV5-4 and TRBJ2-2; TRBD2 might be the D (5 bases). CDR3 length: 12 amino acids. Germline CDR1 reads SGHNT; CDR2 reads YYREEE (reference sequence). V was trimmed by 6 bases and J by 8 bases, leaving 11 bases between them. The CDR3 coding sequence is TGTGCCAGCAACGCCCCGGGGGGGGAGCTGTTTTTT. Its protein is CASNAPGGELFF.

This clone was seen once. The CDR3 is CASSSKTGGHEQYF. The CDR3 DNA reads TGCGCCAGCAGTTCTAAGACAGGGGGCCACGAGCAGTACTTC. The chain employs TRBV5-1 and TRBJ2-7; 10 bases fit TRBD1. The CDR3 is 14 residues long. From germline, CDR1 is SGHRS and CDR2 YFSETQ. Trimming cost V 5 bases and J 5 bases; bases outside gene matches: 7.

Concerning this clone itself: An end of the junction differs from the germline gene, which may be a read error. The rearrangement joins TRBV19 to TRBJ2-4, with a possible D match to TRBD2 (6 bases). In germline, CDR1 is LNHDA, CDR2 SQIVND (reference sequence). The CDR3 spans 11 residues. Here the CDR3 DNA reads TGTGCCAGTAGTATTTCCCGGGAGTTGAACTTC. Translated, it gives CASSISRELNF.

This clone has more than one count but fewer than ten. The V call is TRBV4-3, the J call TRBJ2-7; TRBD2 agrees at 10 bases. The V and J ends lost 1 base and 2 bases, in that order; junction bases with no gene match: 2. The CDR3 length is 15 residues. Looked up from germline, CDR1 is LGHNA and CDR2 is YSLEER. The CDR3 DNA is TGCGCCAGCAGCCAAGCTAGCGGGAGAACCTACGAGCAGTACTTC. It is translated as CASSQASGRTYEQYF.

Details on this clone: This sample also contains other DNA sequences that code for the same CDR3. The chain is built from TRBV27 and TRBJ1-2, with TRBD1 as a possible D gene (5 bases). V lost 5 bases and J lost 1, with 8 bases in between. CDR3 size: 13 residues. CDR1 MNHEY and CDR2 SMNVEV come from the germline V gene (reference sequence). The CDR3 spells CASSRDSNYGYTF. In DNA form, the CDR3 reads TGTGCCAGCAGTCGCGACAGTAACTATGGCTACACCTTC.

CDR3 sequence (DNA): TGCGCCAGCAGCCAAGATCAGGCGGGAGTCGCCTACAATGAGCAGTTCTTC. The encoded protein is CASSQDQAGVAYNEQFF. The gene calls are TRBV4-3 and TRBJ2-1, with TRBD2 identical over 7 bases. Germline V gene data show CDR1 as LGHNA and CDR2 as YSLEER. CDR3 size: 17 residues. The J segment lost 2 bases and the V segment lost 0 bases, leaving 7 bases of the junction unmatched.

The chain carries TRBV9 and TRBJ2-6; 11 bases agree with TRBD1. Trimming took 2 bases from V and 0 from J; bases not matched to a gene: 1. The CDR3 loop spans 17 amino acids. The germline V gene encodes CDR1 SGDLS and CDR2 YYNGEE. The CDR3 here is CASSVDRGPSGANVLTF. DNA of the CDR3: TGTGCCAGCAGCGTGGACAGGGGGCCCTCTGGGGCCAACGTCCTGACTTTC. Full variable domain (remainder filled in from reference TRBV9 and TRBJ2-6): DSGVTQTPKHLITATGQRVTLRCSPRSGDLSVYWYQQSLDQGLQFLIQYYNGEERAKGNILERFSAQQFPDLHSELNLSSLELGDSALYFCASSVDRGPSGANVLTFGAGSRLTVL.

This sequence joins TRBV7-2 and TRBJ1-2; 9 bases match TRBD1. J gave up 3 bases and V 4 bases, and 9 bases lay outside the gene matches. CDR3 length: 16 residues. Germline CDR1 and CDR2: SGHTA and FQGNSA. The CDR3 region is CASSSNRGLRDYGYTF. The CDR3 region has the DNA TGTGCCAGCAGCTCTAACAGGGGGCTCAGGGACTATGGCTACACCTTC.

CDR3 DNA: TGCGCCAGCAGCTGGGCCCCCTACGAGCAGTACTTC. Protein: CASSWAPYEQYF. This sequence joins TRBV5-1 and TRBJ2-7, with unresolved D. Germline V gene data show CDR1 as SGHRS and CDR2 as YFSETQ. CDR3 length: 12 amino acids. V shed 3 bases and J shed 2 bases, with 6 bases lying between them.

The chain links TRBV30 to TRBJ1-3; 8 nucleotides match TRBD1. Germline V gene lookup returns CDR1 GTSNPN and CDR2 SVGIG (reference sequence). The junction had 8 bases not matched to a gene; V was cut back by 3 bases and J by 4 bases. The CDR3 contains 15 residues. This chain's CDR3 is CAWSGPTGDGNTIYF. In DNA form, the CDR3 reads TGTGCCTGGAGCGGACCGACAGGGGACGGAAACACCATATATTTT.

This clone was seen a single time. This chain uses TRBV5-1 with TRBJ1-1; D not resolved. Germline V gene data show CDR1 as SGHRS and CDR2 as YFSETQ. Between the trimmed V and J ends, which lost 0 bases and 1 base, there was a span of 4 bases. The CDR3 covers 13 residues. This chain's CDR3 is CASSLAENTEAFF. CDR3 bases: TGCGCCAGCAGCTTGGCAGAGAACACTGAAGCTTTCTTT.

The genes are TRBV29-1 and TRBJ1-3, with TRBD1 as a possible D gene (5 bases). This CDR3 has 11 residues. Deletions cut 6 bases from V and 7 bases from J, with 10 bases between. Germline values: CDR1 SQVTM, CDR2 ANQGSEA. The CDR3 sequence is CSVVKGNTIYF. CDR3 in DNA: TGCAGCGTAGTAAAGGGGAACACCATATATTTT.

As to this clone: Given the absence of the conserved phenylalanine or tryptophan at the CDR3 end, a read error is likely. The DNA is left out, because the CDR3 cannot be placed on it with certainty; the CDR3 is given as TCRdb lists it. This rearrangement joins TRBV28 to TRBJ1-2; the table's D call, TRBD1, was not checked against the DNA. The CDR3 is made up of 12 amino acids, end residues included. Germline V gives CDR1 MDHEN, CDR2 SYDVKM. CDR3: CASSLGTGGWAS.

The sample holds many counts of this clone. The J gene is TRBJ2-6, the V gene TRBV5-1, with TRBD1 as a possible D gene (5 bases). Deletions cut 1 base from V and 2 bases from J, with 7 bases between. The germline gives CDR1 SGHRS, CDR2 YFSETQ. This CDR3 is built from 15 residues. CDR3 in amino acids: CASSLLGPGANVLTF. CDR3 bases: TGCGCCAGCAGCTTGTTGGGGCCTGGGGCCAACGTCCTGACTTTC.

The gene calls are TRBV6-4 and TRBJ2-1; D is unresolved. Trimming removed 0 bases at V and 5 bases at J, with 8 bases between. Looked up from germline, CDR1 is MRHNA and CDR2 is SNTAGT. The CDR3 runs 14 residues. For the CDR3, the DNA is TGTGCCAGCAGTGACTCAAGGCGGAACAATGAGCAGTTCTTC. It translates to CASSDSRRNNEQFF.

This chain joins TRBV12-3 or TRBV12-4 and TRBJ1-1; D is undetermined. V lost 5 bases and J lost 2, with 9 bases in between. The CDR3 contains 13 residues. The CDR3 reads CASSPRPNTEAFF. DNA for the CDR3: TGTGCCAGCAGTCCCCGTCCCAACACTGAAGCTTTCTTT.

This chain uses TRBV4-3 with TRBJ2-1; 7 bases are shared with TRBD2. The J segment lost 6 bases and the V segment lost 0 bases, leaving 8 bases of the junction unmatched. The CDR3 runs 16 residues. The V gene's germline CDR1 is LGHNA and CDR2 YSLEER. The CDR3 reads CASSQDFGGGSNEQFF. The CDR3 nucleotides are TGCGCCAGCAGCCAAGATTTTGGCGGGGGTAGCAATGAGCAGTTCTTC.

This clone was seen once. This rearrangement joins TRBV11-2 to TRBJ1-1, with D uncertain. Trimming stripped 2 bases from V and 3 bases from J, with 13 bases between. Germline lookup yields CDR1 SGHAT and CDR2 FQNNGV. There are 15 residues in the CDR3. Here the CDR3 DNA reads TGTGCCAGCAGCTTAAGGGCGGGAATGGACACTGAAGCTTTCTTT. This codes for CASSLRAGMDTEAFF.

This clone was seen more than once but under ten times. The chain joins TRBV27 to TRBJ1-6, with unresolved D. CDR3 length: 17 amino acids. From germline, CDR1 is MNHEY and CDR2 SMNVEV (reference sequence). V lost 8 bases to trimming and J lost 0 bases, with 17 bases between them. CDR3 amino acids: CASPSYKGSSYNSPLHF. The CDR3 DNA sequence: TGTGCCAGCCCTAGCTATAAGGGTAGCTCCTATAATTCACCCCTCCACTTT.